These 13 T cell receptor beta chains share one sample of origin, sequenced in a study of blood T cell repertoires in COVID-19. Clones were read by immunoSEQ multiplex PCR, and TCRdb kept only the in-frame ones, dropping some. This table has about 400,000 clones, 80% to 90% appearing once. The sequencing input was peripheral blood. The receptors were sampled from a man aged 35 to 55 with acute or convalescent COVID-19.

The genes are TRBV12-1 and TRBJ1-5; the table names TRBD1, a call not compared with the DNA. TRBV12-1 is given as a pseudogene. The CDR3 is made up of 15 amino acids. The CDR3 reads CASSVRDSSNQPQHF. Written as DNA, the CDR3 is TGTGCCAGCAGCGTCCGGGACAGTAGCAATCAGCCCCAGCATTTT.

V and J are TRBV7-9 and TRBJ2-7; the match to TRBD1 covers 12 bases. Germline-derived CDR1 and CDR2 are SEHNR and FQNEAQ (reference sequence). V dropped 5 bases and J dropped 4; count of bases not matched to a gene: 3. This CDR3 comprises 14 residues. For the CDR3, the DNA is TGTGCCAGCAGCATGGGACAGGGGGCATACGAGCAGTACTTC. Its translation is CASSMGQGAYEQYF.

The rearrangement links TRBV3-1 (or the pseudogene TRBV3-2) to TRBJ1-2; the match to TRBD1 covers 12 bases. Germline loops: CDR1 LGHDT, CDR2 YNNKEL (reference sequence). The V segment lost 3 bases and the J segment 8 bases; nucleotides outside the gene matches: 16. This CDR3 has 18 amino acids. The CDR3 sequence: CASSQGWDRGLKGLGYTF. The CDR3 DNA is TGTGCCAGCAGCCAGGGGTGGGACAGGGGGCTTAAGGGTTTAGGCTACACCTTC.

There are a few counts of this clone. The chain combines TRBV2 with TRBJ2-7; 8 bases map to TRBD1. V was pared by 4 bases and J by 4 bases, with 3 bases of the junction left unmatched. CDR1 is SNHLY and CDR2 is FYNNEI in the germline V gene. The CDR3 sequence is 13 residues long. The CDR3 protein is CASSGQGQYEQYF. CDR3 bases: TGTGCCAGCAGTGGACAGGGGCAGTACGAGCAGTACTTC.

The rearrangement joins TRBV7-9 to TRBJ1-2; D may be TRBD1 (5 bases). The CDR3 length is 14 residues. Trimming removed 1 base at V and 3 bases at J, with 9 bases between. Germline-derived CDR1 and CDR2 are SEHNR and FQNEAQ (reference sequence). The DNA of the CDR3 is TGTGCCAGCAGCTTAGAGAGCAGGGACTATGGCTACACCTTC. It is translated as CASSLESRDYGYTF.

The rearrangement links TRBV2 to TRBJ2-7, with D tentatively TRBD2 (5 bases). The CDR3 runs 13 residues. Germline CDR1 is SNHLY and CDR2 is FYNNEI. V was clipped by 7 bases and J by 3 bases, with 13 bases between them. CDR3 amino acids: CASTGVSGYEQYF. The CDR3 nucleotides read TGTGCCAGCACCGGGGTCTCGGGCTACGAGCAGTACTTC.

This clone occurred a few times. V and J are TRBV13 and TRBJ2-5, with 8 bases fitting TRBD1. From germline, CDR1 is PRHDT and CDR2 FYEKMQ (reference sequence). The CDR3 loop spans 14 amino acids. The trim removed 5 bases at V and 3 bases at J, leaving 5 bases unmatched. The CDR3 protein is CASSDGQGKETQYF. The DNA of the CDR3 is TGTGCCAGCAGCGACGGACAGGGAAAAGAGACCCAGTACTTC.

The chain recombines TRBV19 with TRBJ1-6; D unclear. This CDR3 has 17 amino acids. Germline V gives CDR1 LNHDA, CDR2 SQIVND (reference sequence). Trimming cost V 6 bases and J 7 bases, with 22 bases left between them. The CDR3 DNA follows: TGTGCCAGTAGCACCCCAGAGAGGGTCGGTAGGAATTCACCCCTCCACTTT. It encodes CASSTPERVGRNSPLHF.

The V and J genes are TRBV11-1 and TRBJ2-2, with TRBD2 as a possible D gene (5 bases). This CDR3 has 13 residues. Trimming removed 8 bases at V and 0 bases at J, with 7 bases between. The V gene's germline CDR1 is SGHAT and CDR2 FQDESV (reference sequence). The CDR3 sequence: CASQRPNTGELFF. The DNA of the CDR3 is TGTGCCAGCCAGCGGCCGAACACCGGGGAGCTGTTTTTT.

The rearrangement uses TRBV9 and TRBJ2-7, with TRBD2 matching 10 bases. The CDR3 runs 13 residues. CDR1 SGDLS and CDR2 YYNGEE come from the germline V gene. Germline trimming cut 2 bases from V and 7 bases from J; bases unmatched to any gene: 3. Here the CDR3 reads CASSVIAGGEQYF. CDR3 nucleotides: TGTGCCAGCAGCGTCATAGCGGGAGGAGAGCAGTACTTC.

V is TRBV25-1 and J is TRBJ1-4, with D perhaps matching TRBD1 (6 bases). This CDR3 contains 14 residues. Deletions cut 2 bases from V and 7 bases from J, with 11 bases between. The V gene's germline CDR1 is MGHDK and CDR2 SYGVNS. The CDR3 DNA reads as TGTGCCAGCAGTGAAGGACAGTGGACTGAAAAACTGTTTTTT. As protein: CASSEGQWTEKLFF.

This rearrangement joins TRBV5-1 to TRBJ2-7; no firm D call. The CDR3 runs to 13 residues. The germline V and J ends were trimmed by 0 bases and 0 bases, with 4 bases remaining between them. CDR1 is SGHRS and CDR2 is YFSETQ in the germline V gene. The CDR3 reads CASSLAVSYEQYF. The DNA of the CDR3 is TGCGCCAGCAGCTTGGCCGTCTCCTACGAGCAGTACTTC.

This sequence joins TRBV19 and TRBJ1-3, with 9 positions matching TRBD1. The V gene's germline CDR1 is LNHDA and CDR2 SQIVND (reference sequence). V shed 7 bases and J 1 base; nucleotides not matched to a gene: 8. The CDR3 length is 16 residues. The CDR3 DNA reads TGTGCCAGTAACCCCCTCGGGACAGGGTCTGGAAACACCATATATTTT. Its protein is CASNPLGTGSGNTIYF.